Listed below are T cell receptor beta chains from one sample, sequenced in a study of blood T cell repertoires in COVID-19. Libraries were prepared by immunoSEQ multiplex PCR; TCRdb keeps only in-frame clonotypes and omits some of them. In the table there are roughly 280,000 clones, just under 90% of which are singletons. Sequencing was carried out using PBMCs or T cells enriched from blood (not recorded which). Source of these receptors: a woman aged 55-70 years who had recovered from COVID-19. Each CDR3 is given with its conserved first and last residue. Fields, in order: CDR3 length, D gene, clone size, V gene, J gene, CDR3 DNA, CDR3 protein. A D gene is named only where the DNA matches it firmly. Clone size appears in some rows only: once, few, many, or a class for an expanded clone.

cdr3_length: 12; d_call: -; clone_size: -; v_call: TRBV15; j_call: TRBJ1-6; cdr3_nt: TGTGCCGCGGGCCAGGATAATTCACCCCTCCACTTT; cdr3_aa: CAAGQDNSPLHF
cdr3_length: 14; d_call: -; clone_size: -; v_call: TRBV10-3; j_call: TRBJ1-2; cdr3_nt: TGTGCCATCAGTGAGGCTACAGGGTGGGGCGGCTACACCTTC; cdr3_aa: CAISEATGWGGYTF
cdr3_length: 14; d_call: -; clone_size: -; v_call: TRBV11-2; j_call: TRBJ1-2; cdr3_nt: TGTGCCAGCAGCTTAGGCCCCACTTACTATGGCTACACCTTC; cdr3_aa: CASSLGPTYYGYTF
cdr3_length: 14; d_call: TRBD2; clone_size: -; v_call: TRBV27; j_call: TRBJ2-5; cdr3_nt: TGTGCCAGCAGTCCGGGGACTAGCCATGAGACCCAGTACTTC; cdr3_aa: CASSPGTSHETQYF
cdr3_length: 13; d_call: -; clone_size: -; v_call: TRBV2; j_call: TRBJ2-2; cdr3_nt: TGTGCCACCTCGGTAGCACGTGGTGGGGAGCTGTTTTTT; cdr3_aa: CATSVARGGELFF
cdr3_length: 18; d_call: TRBD2; clone_size: -; v_call: TRBV7-2; j_call: TRBJ2-2; cdr3_nt: TGTGCCAGCAGCTTAGTGCAAGCGGGGGGGCCGGAGACCGGGGAGCTGTTTTTT; cdr3_aa: CASSLVQAGGPETGELFF
cdr3_length: 16; d_call: TRBD2; clone_size: -; v_call: TRBV4-1; j_call: TRBJ2-7; cdr3_nt: TGCGCCAGCAGCCAGAGTACTAGCGGGGCCTCCTACGAGCAGTACTTC; cdr3_aa: CASSQSTSGASYEQYF
cdr3_length: 14; d_call: -; clone_size: -; v_call: TRBV5-4; j_call: TRBJ1-1; cdr3_nt: TGTGCCAGCAGCTCCGGCCCGGGAAACACTGAAGCTTTCTTT; cdr3_aa: CASSSGPGNTEAFF
cdr3_length: 15; d_call: TRBD1; clone_size: -; v_call: TRBV5-1; j_call: TRBJ1-1; cdr3_nt: TGCGCCAGCGGGGCGGGGACAGGCCTTAACACTGAAGCTTTCTTT; cdr3_aa: CASGAGTGLNTEAFF
cdr3_length: 16; d_call: TRBD1; clone_size: -; v_call: TRBV2; j_call: TRBJ2-2; cdr3_nt: TGTGCCAGCAGTGAGGGACAGGGGGTGAACACCGGGGAGCTGTTTTTT; cdr3_aa: CASSEGQGVNTGELFF
cdr3_length: 15; d_call: TRBD1; clone_size: -; v_call: TRBV28; j_call: TRBJ2-7; cdr3_nt: TGTGCCAGCGTCTCCGGGACAGGGGCGCTCTACGAGCAGTACTTC; cdr3_aa: CASVSGTGALYEQYF
cdr3_length: 14; d_call: -; clone_size: -; v_call: TRBV2; j_call: TRBJ2-2; cdr3_nt: TGTGCCAGCAGGTCGGACACCCGCACCGGGGAGCTGTTTTTT; cdr3_aa: CASRSDTRTGELFF
cdr3_length: 13; d_call: TRBD1; clone_size: -; v_call: TRBV28; j_call: TRBJ1-2; cdr3_nt: TGTGCCAGCAGTTTGGCCGACAGGGACGGCTACACCTTC; cdr3_aa: CASSLADRDGYTF
cdr3_length: 15; d_call: -; clone_size: once; v_call: TRBV4-1; j_call: TRBJ1-1; cdr3_nt: TGCGCCAGCAGCCAAACCTGGGACACCTACACTGAAGCTTTCTTT; cdr3_aa: CASSQTWDTYTEAFF
cdr3_length: 18; d_call: TRBD1; clone_size: -; v_call: TRBV2; j_call: TRBJ1-6; cdr3_nt: TGTGCCAGCAGCCCCGGGACAGATATTCGTGACCCAAATTCACCCCTCCACTTT; cdr3_aa: CASSPGTDIRDPNSPLHF
cdr3_length: 12; d_call: -; clone_size: -; v_call: TRBV28; j_call: TRBJ1-5; cdr3_nt: TGTGCCAGCAGTACTAGACCTGCCCCCCAGCATTTT; cdr3_aa: CASSTRPAPQHF
cdr3_length: 16; d_call: TRBD2; clone_size: -; v_call: TRBV19; j_call: TRBJ2-4; cdr3_nt: TGTGCCAGTAGCAGGGGGACTAGCGGGAGGAGAAACATTCAGTACTTC; cdr3_aa: CASSRGTSGRRNIQYF
cdr3_length: 13; d_call: TRBD1; clone_size: -; v_call: TRBV6-5; j_call: TRBJ1-6; cdr3_nt: TGTGCCACAAAGGGACAGTTTAATTCACCCCTCCACTTT; cdr3_aa: CATKGQFNSPLHF
cdr3_length: 13; d_call: -; clone_size: -; v_call: TRBV21-1; j_call: TRBJ1-5; cdr3_nt: -; cdr3_aa: CASSKPYECPDSF
cdr3_length: 11; d_call: -; clone_size: -; v_call: TRBV20-1; j_call: TRBJ1-1; cdr3_nt: TGCAGTGCCGCACCAGACAGTAAGGCTTTCTTT; cdr3_aa: CSAAPDSKAFF
cdr3_length: 15; d_call: -; clone_size: -; v_call: TRBV7-9; j_call: TRBJ1-1; cdr3_nt: TGTGCCAGCAGCTTAGCGCCAACTAGGAGCACTGAAGCTTTCTTT; cdr3_aa: CASSLAPTRSTEAFF
cdr3_length: 18; d_call: TRBD2; clone_size: -; v_call: TRBV28; j_call: TRBJ2-7; cdr3_nt: TGTGCCAGCAGTTTCCCGGGACTAGCGGGAGGCCCGCGAGTCGAGCAGTACTTC; cdr3_aa: CASSFPGLAGGPRVEQYF
cdr3_length: 15; d_call: TRBD2; clone_size: -; v_call: TRBV11-2; j_call: TRBJ2-3; cdr3_nt: TGTGCCAGCAGCTTAGCCCTGAGGCGGGGGGATACGCAGTATTTT; cdr3_aa: CASSLALRRGDTQYF
cdr3_length: 16; d_call: -; clone_size: once; v_call: TRBV5-1; j_call: TRBJ2-2; cdr3_nt: TGCGCCAGCAGCGCTAGACCCTCCCTGGGCACCGGGGAGCTGTTTTTT; cdr3_aa: CASSARPSLGTGELFF
cdr3_length: 13; d_call: -; clone_size: -; v_call: TRBV10-3; j_call: TRBJ1-2; cdr3_nt: TGTGCCATCAGTGAGGAGGGCTCCTATGGCTACACCTTC; cdr3_aa: CAISEEGSYGYTF
cdr3_length: 15; d_call: -; clone_size: -; v_call: TRBV6-5; j_call: TRBJ1-5; cdr3_nt: TGTGCCAGCAGGGAGGGGGGGGGCTATGGGCAGCCCCAGCATTTT; cdr3_aa: CASREGGGYGQPQHF
cdr3_length: 14; d_call: TRBD1; clone_size: -; v_call: TRBV18; j_call: TRBJ2-7; cdr3_nt: TGTGCCAGCTCTCCCCGGACAGGGATCTACGAGCAGTACTTC; cdr3_aa: CASSPRTGIYEQYF
cdr3_length: 14; d_call: -; clone_size: once; v_call: TRBV28; j_call: TRBJ1-4; cdr3_nt: TGTGCCAGCCGAACGACCAGGGGAAGCGAAAAACTGTTTTTT; cdr3_aa: CASRTTRGSEKLFF
cdr3_length: 14; d_call: TRBD1; clone_size: -; v_call: TRBV5-1; j_call: TRBJ1-2; cdr3_nt: TGCGCCAGCGGATCGGACAGGGGAAGCTATGGCTACACCTTC; cdr3_aa: CASGSDRGSYGYTF
cdr3_length: 13; d_call: TRBD1; clone_size: -; v_call: TRBV29-1; j_call: TRBJ1-1; cdr3_nt: TGCAGCGCCCTGGGACAGGGGAACACTGAAGCTTTCTTT; cdr3_aa: CSALGQGNTEAFF
cdr3_length: 15; d_call: TRBD1; clone_size: -; v_call: TRBV5-1; j_call: TRBJ2-3; cdr3_nt: TGCGCCAGCAGCTTGGGAACAGGGGGCAGAGATACGCAGTATTTT; cdr3_aa: CASSLGTGGRDTQYF
cdr3_length: 15; d_call: -; clone_size: -; v_call: TRBV5-8; j_call: TRBJ2-5; cdr3_nt: TGTGCCAGCAGCAACAGACTAGGTCTGGGAGAGACCCAGTACTTC; cdr3_aa: CASSNRLGLGETQYF
cdr3_length: 15; d_call: TRBD1; clone_size: -; v_call: TRBV28; j_call: TRBJ1-5; cdr3_nt: TGTGCCAGCAGGGCAGGGGACAGGGAAGCTCAGCCCCAGCATTTT; cdr3_aa: CASRAGDREAQPQHF
cdr3_length: 15; d_call: TRBD1; clone_size: -; v_call: TRBV18; j_call: TRBJ2-2; cdr3_nt: TGTGCCAGCTCACCCAGGGACAGGAACACCGGGGAGCTGTTTTTT; cdr3_aa: CASSPRDRNTGELFF
cdr3_length: 15; d_call: -; clone_size: -; v_call: TRBV15; j_call: TRBJ1-6; cdr3_nt: TGTGCCACCAGCCGAAACTTTGACAGGACACCCTTTCTGCACTTT; cdr3_aa: CATSRNFDRTPFLHF
cdr3_length: 15; d_call: TRBD1; clone_size: -; v_call: TRBV11-3; j_call: TRBJ1-1; cdr3_nt: TGTGCCAGCAGCATACCGGGACAGAAGAACACTGAAGCTTTCTTT; cdr3_aa: CASSIPGQKNTEAFF
cdr3_length: 15; d_call: -; clone_size: -; v_call: TRBV10-1; j_call: TRBJ2-7; cdr3_nt: TGCGCCAGCAGTGAGTCGTCGACAGCCGCCTACGAGCAGTACTTC; cdr3_aa: CASSESSTAAYEQYF
cdr3_length: 13; d_call: -; clone_size: -; v_call: TRBV11-2; j_call: TRBJ2-5; cdr3_nt: TGTGCCAGCAGCTCCGACAGACACGGGACCCAGTACTTC; cdr3_aa: CASSSDRHGTQYF
cdr3_length: 12; d_call: -; clone_size: -; v_call: TRBV12-3/TRBV12-4; j_call: TRBJ1-3; cdr3_nt: TGTGCCAGCCGTAGACAGTGGGACACCATATATTTT; cdr3_aa: CASRRQWDTIYF
cdr3_length: 14; d_call: -; clone_size: -; v_call: TRBV19; j_call: TRBJ2-5; cdr3_nt: TGTGCCAGTAGTATCGGGGGAGCCCAAGAGACCCAGTACTTC; cdr3_aa: CASSIGGAQETQYF
cdr3_length: 14; d_call: TRBD1; clone_size: -; v_call: TRBV19; j_call: TRBJ1-4; cdr3_nt: TGTGCCAGTAGTACTCAGGGGGCTGGTGAAAAACTGTTTTTT; cdr3_aa: CASSTQGAGEKLFF
cdr3_length: 14; d_call: TRBD2; clone_size: -; v_call: TRBV13; j_call: TRBJ2-7; cdr3_nt: TGTGCCAGCACCTCCGGGCTAGCGGGTTACGAGCAGTACTTC; cdr3_aa: CASTSGLAGYEQYF
cdr3_length: 17; d_call: -; clone_size: once; v_call: TRBV5-4; j_call: TRBJ1-3; cdr3_nt: TGTGCCAGCATCCCGACGGTCAGGGGATACTCTGGAAACACCATATATTTT; cdr3_aa: CASIPTVRGYSGNTIYF
cdr3_length: 15; d_call: -; clone_size: -; v_call: TRBV28; j_call: TRBJ2-2; cdr3_nt: TGTGCCAGCAGTGCCCCCGGGACTCCGGACAGGGAGCTGTTTTTT; cdr3_aa: CASSAPGTPDRELFF
cdr3_length: 15; d_call: -; clone_size: -; v_call: TRBV5-4; j_call: TRBJ2-3; cdr3_nt: TGTGCCACCTCCACCCAGGGTGGCGGCACAGATACGCAGTATTTT; cdr3_aa: CATSTQGGGTDTQYF
cdr3_length: 16; d_call: TRBD2; clone_size: -; v_call: TRBV7-9; j_call: TRBJ2-1; cdr3_nt: TGTGCCAGCAGATTAGCGGGGCTCAGCTCCTACAATGAGCAGTTCTTC; cdr3_aa: CASRLAGLSSYNEQFF
cdr3_length: 17; d_call: TRBD1; clone_size: -; v_call: TRBV6-1; j_call: TRBJ1-5; cdr3_nt: TGTGCCAGCAGTGAAGTCGTCGGGACAGGGAGCAATCAGCCCCAGCATTTT; cdr3_aa: CASSEVVGTGSNQPQHF
cdr3_length: 13; d_call: TRBD1; clone_size: -; v_call: TRBV29-1; j_call: TRBJ2-5; cdr3_nt: TGCAGCGCTGGGAGAGGGGGCGGAGAGACCCAGTACTTC; cdr3_aa: CSAGRGGGETQYF
cdr3_length: 15; d_call: TRBD1; clone_size: -; v_call: TRBV2; j_call: TRBJ1-6; cdr3_nt: TGTGCCAGCAGTCTATATCAGGGGGTAAATTCACCCCTCCACTTT; cdr3_aa: CASSLYQGVNSPLHF
cdr3_length: 14; d_call: TRBD1; clone_size: -; v_call: TRBV2; j_call: TRBJ2-5; cdr3_nt: TGTGCCAGCAGTCCACGACAGGGATGGGAGACCCAGTACTTC; cdr3_aa: CASSPRQGWETQYF
cdr3_length: 15; d_call: -; clone_size: -; v_call: TRBV7-3; j_call: TRBJ1-2; cdr3_nt: TGTGCCAGCAGCTTAACTGGATTGGAGGGCGACGGCTACACCTTC; cdr3_aa: CASSLTGLEGDGYTF
cdr3_length: 13; d_call: TRBD2; clone_size: -; v_call: TRBV27; j_call: TRBJ2-7; cdr3_nt: TGTGCCAGCAGTTGGGCGGGAGAGTACGAGCAGTACTTC; cdr3_aa: CASSWAGEYEQYF
cdr3_length: 12; d_call: -; clone_size: -; v_call: TRBV12-3/TRBV12-4; j_call: TRBJ1-5; cdr3_nt: TGTGCCAGCAGTTTCGGGAATCAGCCCCAGCATTTT; cdr3_aa: CASSFGNQPQHF
cdr3_length: 15; d_call: -; clone_size: -; v_call: TRBV19; j_call: TRBJ1-1; cdr3_nt: TGTGCCAGTAGTCCCCGGCAGGGATTGAACACTGAAGCTTTCTTT; cdr3_aa: CASSPRQGLNTEAFF
cdr3_length: 13; d_call: -; clone_size: -; v_call: TRBV28; j_call: TRBJ1-4; cdr3_nt: TGTGCCAGCAGAGTTGCTGAGTATGAAAAACTGTTTTTT; cdr3_aa: CASRVAEYEKLFF
cdr3_length: 12; d_call: TRBD1; clone_size: -; v_call: TRBV2; j_call: TRBJ1-1; cdr3_nt: TGTGCCAGCAACGCCGGGACAGGAGAAGCTTTCTTT; cdr3_aa: CASNAGTGEAFF
cdr3_length: 15; d_call: -; clone_size: -; v_call: TRBV30; j_call: TRBJ2-5; cdr3_nt: TGTGCCTGGAGGGTCCGGGACTGGGTCAAAGAGACCCAGTACTTC; cdr3_aa: CAWRVRDWVKETQYF
cdr3_length: 12; d_call: -; clone_size: -; v_call: TRBV2; j_call: TRBJ2-7; cdr3_nt: TGTGCCACGAGGAGGGGGCCCCACGAGCAGTACTTC; cdr3_aa: CATRRGPHEQYF
cdr3_length: 15; d_call: -; clone_size: -; v_call: TRBV28; j_call: TRBJ2-2; cdr3_nt: TGTGCCAGCAGTTTCGAGTCTCTGAACACCGGGGAGCTGTTTTTT; cdr3_aa: CASSFESLNTGELFF